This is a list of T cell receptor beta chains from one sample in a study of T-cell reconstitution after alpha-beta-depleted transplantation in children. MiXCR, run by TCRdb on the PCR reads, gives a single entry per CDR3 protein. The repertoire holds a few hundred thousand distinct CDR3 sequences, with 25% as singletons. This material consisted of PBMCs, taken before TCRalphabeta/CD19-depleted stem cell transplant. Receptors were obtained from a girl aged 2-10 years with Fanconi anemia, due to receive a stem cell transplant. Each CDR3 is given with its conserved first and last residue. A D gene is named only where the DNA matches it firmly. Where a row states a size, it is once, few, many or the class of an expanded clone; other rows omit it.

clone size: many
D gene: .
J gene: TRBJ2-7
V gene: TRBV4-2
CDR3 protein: CASSQDGDEQYF
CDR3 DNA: TGTGCCAGCAGCCAAGATGGAGACGAGCAGTACTTC

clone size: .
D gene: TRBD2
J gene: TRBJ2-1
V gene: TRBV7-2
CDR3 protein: CASSFHAGVLSLNEQFF
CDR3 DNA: TGTGCCAGCAGCTTCCATGCGGGAGTTTTGAGTCTCAATGAGCAGTTCTTC

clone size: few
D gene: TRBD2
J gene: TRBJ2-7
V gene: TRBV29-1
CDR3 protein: CSVVGGGAYEQYF
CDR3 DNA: TGCAGCGTTGTAGGCGGGGGGGCCTACGAGCAGTACTTC

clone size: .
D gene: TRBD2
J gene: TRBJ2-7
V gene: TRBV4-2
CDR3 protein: CASSQSSGLAGGWNEQYF
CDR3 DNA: TGTGCCAGCAGCCAATCCTCGGGACTAGCGGGGGGCTGGAACGAGCAGTACTTC

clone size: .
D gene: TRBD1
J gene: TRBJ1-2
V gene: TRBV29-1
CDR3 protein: CSVGDRLVRYGYTF
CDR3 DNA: TGCAGCGTGGGGGACAGGCTCGTTAGGTATGGCTACACCTTC

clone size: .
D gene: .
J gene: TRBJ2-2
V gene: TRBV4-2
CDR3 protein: CASSQARTGELFF
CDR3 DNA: TGTGCCAGCAGCCAAGCTAGGACCGGGGAGCTGTTTTTT

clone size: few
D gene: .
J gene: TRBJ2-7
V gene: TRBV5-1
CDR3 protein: CASSLVLADYEQYF
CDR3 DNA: TGCGCCAGCAGCTTGGTACTAGCTGACTACGAGCAGTACTTC

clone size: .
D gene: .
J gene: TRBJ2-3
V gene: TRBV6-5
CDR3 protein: CASSYVSRTDTQYF
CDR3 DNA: TGTGCCAGCAGTTACGTATCACGTACAGATACGCAGTATTTT

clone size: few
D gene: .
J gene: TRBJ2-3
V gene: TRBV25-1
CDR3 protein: CASSAVETSTQYF
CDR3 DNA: TGTGCCAGCAGTGCCGTAGAGACCTCTACGCAGTATTTT

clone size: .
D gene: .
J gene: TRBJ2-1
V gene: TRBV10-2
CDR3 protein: CASSEGAGPSYNEQFF
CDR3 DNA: TGCGCCAGCAGTGAGGGTGCGGGGCCCTCCTACAATGAGCAGTTCTTC

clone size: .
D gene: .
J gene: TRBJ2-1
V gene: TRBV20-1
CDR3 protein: CSADKRRSNNEQFF
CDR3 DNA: TGCAGTGCTGACAAAAGGAGGTCCAACAATGAGCAGTTCTTC

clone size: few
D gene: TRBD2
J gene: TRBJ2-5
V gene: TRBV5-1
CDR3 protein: CASSGRTSGGQETQYF
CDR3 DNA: TGCGCCAGCAGCGGAAGGACTAGCGGGGGACAAGAGACCCAGTACTTC

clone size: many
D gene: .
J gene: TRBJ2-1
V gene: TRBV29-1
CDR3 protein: CSVGGGGSDYNEQFF
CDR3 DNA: TGCAGCGTTGGGGGGGGCGGGAGTGACTACAATGAGCAGTTCTTC

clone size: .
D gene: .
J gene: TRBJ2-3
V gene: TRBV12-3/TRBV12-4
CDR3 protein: CASSLDSTRNEESTDTQYF
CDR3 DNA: TGTGCCAGCAGTCTTGACTCGACTAGGAATGAAGAAAGCACAGATACGCAGTATTTT

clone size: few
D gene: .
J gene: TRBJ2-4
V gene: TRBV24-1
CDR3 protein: CATSDQAGGGSKNIQYF
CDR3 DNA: TGTGCCACCAGTGACCAGGCCGGAGGGGGAAGCAAAAACATTCAGTACTTC

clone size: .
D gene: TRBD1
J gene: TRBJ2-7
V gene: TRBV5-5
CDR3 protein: CASSPAGTGNYEQYF
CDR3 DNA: TGTGCCAGCAGCCCAGCCGGGACAGGGAACTACGAGCAGTACTTC

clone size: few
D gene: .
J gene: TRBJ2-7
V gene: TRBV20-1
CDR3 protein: CSATPVYEQYF
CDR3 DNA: TGCAGTGCTACCCCAGTCTACGAGCAGTACTTC

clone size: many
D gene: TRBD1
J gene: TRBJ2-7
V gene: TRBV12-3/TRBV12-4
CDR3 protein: CASSPGQGIEQYF
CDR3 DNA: TGTGCCAGCAGCCCTGGACAGGGTATCGAGCAGTACTTC

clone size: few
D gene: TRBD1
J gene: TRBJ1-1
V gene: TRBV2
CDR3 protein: CASKTGAGITEAFF
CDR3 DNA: TGTGCCAGCAAGACAGGGGCAGGGATCACTGAAGCTTTCTTT

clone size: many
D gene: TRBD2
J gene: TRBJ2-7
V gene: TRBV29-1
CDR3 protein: CSAVAGGPTYEQYF
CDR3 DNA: TGCAGCGCCGTAGCGGGAGGGCCCACCTACGAGCAGTACTTC

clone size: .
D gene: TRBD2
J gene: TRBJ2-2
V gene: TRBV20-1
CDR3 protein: CSARVSPGLGMYTGELFF
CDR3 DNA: TGCAGTGCTAGAGTTTCGCCGGGACTAGGAATGTACACCGGGGAGCTGTTTTTT

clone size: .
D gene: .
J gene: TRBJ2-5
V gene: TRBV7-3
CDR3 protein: CASSPKPTGWETQYF
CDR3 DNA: TGTGCCAGCAGCCCGAAACCCACAGGGTGGGAGACCCAGTACTTC